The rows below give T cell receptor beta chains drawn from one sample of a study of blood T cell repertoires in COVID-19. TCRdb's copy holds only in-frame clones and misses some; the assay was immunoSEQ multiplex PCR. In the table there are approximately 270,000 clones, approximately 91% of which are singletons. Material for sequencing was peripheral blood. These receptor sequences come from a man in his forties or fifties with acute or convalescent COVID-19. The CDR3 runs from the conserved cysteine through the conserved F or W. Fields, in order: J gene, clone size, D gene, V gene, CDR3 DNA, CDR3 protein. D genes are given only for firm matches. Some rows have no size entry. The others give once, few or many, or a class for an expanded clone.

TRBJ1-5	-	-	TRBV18	TGTGCCAGCTCCCCTGGACAGTATCAGCCCCAGCATTTT	CASSPGQYQPQHF
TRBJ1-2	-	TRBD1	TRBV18	TGTGCCAGCTCGCAGGACAGGGAATCGGGCTACACCTTC	CASSQDRESGYTF
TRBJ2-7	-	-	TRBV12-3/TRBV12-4	TGTGCCAGCAGCCCGAGCGACGAGCAGTACTTC	CASSPSDEQYF
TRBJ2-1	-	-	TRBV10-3	TGTGCCATCAGTGATTTGCGACAGACCAATGAGCAGTTCTTC	CAISDLRQTNEQFF
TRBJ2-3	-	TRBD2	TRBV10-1	TGCGCCAGCAGTTCTAACCCGACAGGCGCGGGGGGAGATACGCAGTATTTT	CASSSNPTGAGGDTQYF
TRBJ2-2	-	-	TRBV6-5	TGTGCCAGCTTGACGGGGGTGAACACCGGGGAGCTGTTTTTT	CASLTGVNTGELFF
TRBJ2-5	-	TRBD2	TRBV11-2	TGTGCCAGCAGCTTCAGGCTAGCGGGCGAGACCCAGTACTTC	CASSFRLAGETQYF
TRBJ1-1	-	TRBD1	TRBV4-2	TGTGCCAGCAGCCAAATAACAGGGGGCTGGAACACTGAAGCTTTCTTT	CASSQITGGWNTEAFF
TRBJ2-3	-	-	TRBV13	TGTGCCAGCAGCTACGTGACAGGCACAGATACGCAGTATTTT	CASSYVTGTDTQYF
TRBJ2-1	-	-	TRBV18	TGTGCCAGCTCACCACCGTCAGGGCTTTACAATGAGCAGTTCTTC	CASSPPSGLYNEQFF
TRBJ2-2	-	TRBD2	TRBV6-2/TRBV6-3	TGTGCCAGCAGTTACAGCCAGCGGGGGCGTCCGAACACCGGGGAGCTGTTTTTT	CASSYSQRGRPNTGELFF
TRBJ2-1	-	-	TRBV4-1	TGCGCCAGCAGCCGCGGCGGGCCCGCTGTAAGCGGTGAGCAGTTCTTC	CASSRGGPAVSGEQFF
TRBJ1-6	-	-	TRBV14	TGTGCCAGCAGCCGGGACTACCGAGCTTCACCCCTCCACTTT	CASSRDYRASPLHF
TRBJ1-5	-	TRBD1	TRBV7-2	TGTGCCAGCAGCCCTGGACAGGCAAATCAGCCCCAGCATTTT	CASSPGQANQPQHF
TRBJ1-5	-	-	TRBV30	TGTGCCTGGAATATCGGGGATTTTAGCAATCAGCCCCAGCATTTT	CAWNIGDFSNQPQHF
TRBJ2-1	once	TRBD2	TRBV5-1	TGCGCCAGCAGCCTAATCCTTGCAGCGGGGGGATACAATGAGCAGTTCTTC	CASSLILAAGGYNEQFF
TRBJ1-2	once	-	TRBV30	TGTGCCTGGAGTGTGGGGCGGGGCTATGGCTACACCTTC	CAWSVGRGYGYTF
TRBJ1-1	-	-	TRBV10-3	TGTGCCATCAGGGGGGGGAACACTGAAGCTTTCTTT	CAIRGGNTEAFF
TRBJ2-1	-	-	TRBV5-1	TGCGCCAGCACCCGAACTTCCACCTCCGAGGGTAATGAGCAGTTCTTC	CASTRTSTSEGNEQFF
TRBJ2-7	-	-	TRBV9	TGTGCCAGCAGCCTCGGGGGGACAGGATACTACGAGCAGTACTTC	CASSLGGTGYYEQYF
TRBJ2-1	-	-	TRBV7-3	TGTGCCAGCAGCCCGGGGAGCTCCTACAATGAGCAGTTCTTC	CASSPGSSYNEQFF
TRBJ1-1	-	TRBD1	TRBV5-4	TGTGCCAGCAGCTTGGGGGCTCAGGGGGCCGGCACTGAAGCTTTCTTT	CASSLGAQGAGTEAFF
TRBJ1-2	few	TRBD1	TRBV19	TGTGCCAGTGCCCGGGACAGAAACTATGGCTACACCTTC	CASARDRNYGYTF
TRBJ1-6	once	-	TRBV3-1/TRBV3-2	TGTGCCAGCAGCGCGGAGCAGGGTCGTAATTCACCCCTCCACTTT	CASSAEQGRNSPLHF
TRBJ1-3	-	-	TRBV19	TGTGCCAGCACTACCCGGCCGGGGGGTGGTGGAAACACCATATATTTT	CASTTRPGGGGNTIYF
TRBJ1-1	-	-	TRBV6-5	TGTGCCAGCTTCAAGGGAGGGTCGAGGACTGAAGCTTTCTTT	CASFKGGSRTEAFF
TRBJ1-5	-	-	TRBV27	TGTGCCAGCAGAAGGGGGGGTCAGCCCCAGCATTTT	CASRRGGQPQHF
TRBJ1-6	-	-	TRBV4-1	TGCGCCAGCAGCCAAGCCGGACAAGGAACCTCACCCCTCCACTTT	CASSQAGQGTSPLHF
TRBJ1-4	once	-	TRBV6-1	TGTGCCAGCAGTGAAGTAGGCCAGGGGAATGAAAAACTGTTTTTT	CASSEVGQGNEKLFF
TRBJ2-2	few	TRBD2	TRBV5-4	TGTGCCAGCAGCTTAAGGAAGCGGGGGGGCACCGGGGAGCTGTTTTTT	CASSLRKRGGTGELFF
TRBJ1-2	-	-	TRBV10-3	TGTGCCATCAGTGAAGACAGAAACTATGGCTACACCTTC	CAISEDRNYGYTF
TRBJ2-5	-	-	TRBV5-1	TGCGCCAGCAGCTTGGAACAGGAGAACGAGTACTTC	CASSLEQENEYF
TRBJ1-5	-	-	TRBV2	TGTGCCAGCAGTGAAGTGGGGGGGTCCGCTCAACCCCAGCATTTT	CASSEVGGSAQPQHF
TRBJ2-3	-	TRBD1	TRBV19	TGTGCCACCGCCCCAGGGGGCGGAAACACAGATACGCAGTATTTT	CATAPGGGNTDTQYF
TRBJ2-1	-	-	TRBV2	TGTGCCAGCACCTTGAACGCGGAGAATGAGCAGTTCTTC	CASTLNAENEQFF